Listed below are T cell receptor beta chains from one sample, sequenced in a study of CD8+ T cells in alopecia areata. The table came from immunoSEQ multiplex PCR; TCRdb's copy has only in-frame clones and leaves some out. The table lists more than 95,000 clones, approximately 47% of them singletons, with roughly a tenth in the top ten. Material for sequencing was NKG2D-low CD8+ T cells sorted from blood. Receptors were obtained from a human donor with alopecia areata. The CDR3 runs from the conserved cysteine through the conserved F or W. Each record gives: J gene, clone size, V gene, D gene, CDR3 DNA, CDR3 protein. The D gene is left open where the match is weak. Size is omitted from some rows. Given values are once, few, many or a class for expanded clones.

TRBJ2-3 | - | TRBV4-1 | - | TGCGCCAGCAGCCCAATCCGGAGCGATACGCAGTATTTT | CASSPIRSDTQYF
TRBJ2-4 | - | TRBV29-1 | - | TGCAGCGTTGAGCAGGAATGGGACATTCAGTACTTC | CSVEQEWDIQYF
TRBJ2-7 | few | TRBV29-1 | - | TGCAGCGTTAGTGGTTTAAACGAGCAGTACTTC | CSVSGLNEQYF
TRBJ1-5 | - | TRBV7-9 | TRBD1 | TGTGCCAGCAGCTCGGGACAGTTCTATCAGCCCCAGCATTTT | CASSSGQFYQPQHF
TRBJ2-3 | - | TRBV6-5 | - | TGTGCCAGCAGTTGGAGTTGGGCAGATACGCAGTATTTT | CASSWSWADTQYF
TRBJ2-3 | - | TRBV29-1 | - | TGCAGCGTTGATTCGATGGCCTTTACTTTT | CSVDSMAFTF
TRBJ1-2 | - | TRBV4-1 | - | TGCGCCAGCAGCCAGGCGACAGAAGGGTATGGCTACACCTTC | CASSQATEGYGYTF
TRBJ2-7 | - | TRBV5-1 | - | TGCGCCAGCAGATCCCTCGGGTCGCAAGCCTACGAGCAGTACTTC | CASRSLGSQAYEQYF
TRBJ1-1 | - | TRBV5-1 | - | TGCGCCAGCAGCTTTTACGGGGACGGAGGCACTGAAGCTTTCTTT | CASSFYGDGGTEAFF
TRBJ2-2 | - | TRBV27 | - | TGTGCCAGCAGTCCTGGGACCACCGGGGAGCTGTTTTTT | CASSPGTTGELFF
TRBJ2-5 | - | TRBV7-2 | - | TGTGCCAGCAGTTTACAGGGAGAGGAGACCCAGTACTTC | CASSLQGEETQYF
TRBJ2-5 | - | TRBV7-2 | - | TGTGCCAGCAGCTCATTGGCGTTGTGGGAGACCCAGTACTTC | CASSSLALWETQYF
TRBJ2-5 | few | TRBV28 | - | TGTGCCAGCAGGACAGGCCTTCAAGAGACCCAGTACTTC | CASRTGLQETQYF
TRBJ1-5 | - | TRBV28 | - | TGTGCCAGCAGTTATCCTCGATTGACAGGTTATCAGCCCCAGCATTTT | CASSYPRLTGYQPQHF
TRBJ2-1 | - | TRBV5-6 | - | TGTGCCAGCAGCTTTGGGGGCCTCAATGAGCAGTTCTTC | CASSFGGLNEQFF
TRBJ2-1 | few | TRBV19 | - | TGTGCCAGTAGTATCGGCAATGAGCAGTTCTTC | CASSIGNEQFF
TRBJ1-5 | - | TRBV6-5 | - | TGTGCCAGCAGTGCCCAGGGGAACCAGCCCCAGCATTTT | CASSAQGNQPQHF
TRBJ2-5 | few | TRBV7-9 | - | TGTGCCAGCCGCCTTTCCTCGGGGTCGGAAGCGACCCAGTACTTC | CASRLSSGSEATQYF
TRBJ2-5 | - | TRBV29-1 | TRBD1 | TGCAGCGTTGATCAAACAGGGGAAGAGACCCAGTACTTC | CSVDQTGEETQYF
TRBJ2-1 | - | TRBV4-3 | TRBD1 | TGCGCCAGCAGCCCCGGGACAGGTGGACAAGATGAGCAGTTCTTC | CASSPGTGGQDEQFF
TRBJ2-7 | few | TRBV29-1 | TRBD1 | TGCAGCACCGATACAGGGGGCTCCTACGAGCAGTACTTC | CSTDTGGSYEQYF
TRBJ2-5 | - | TRBV28 | - | TGTGCCAGCAACTTACAGGGCCGGGAGACCCAGTACTTC | CASNLQGRETQYF
TRBJ2-5 | few | TRBV6-5 | - | TGTGCCAGCAGTGGCGGGGCAGGGTATGAGACCCAGTACTTC | CASSGGAGYETQYF
TRBJ2-5 | - | TRBV29-1 | - | TGCAGCGTTGAAGATCCCCATGCAAGACAACAAGAGACCCAGTACTTC | CSVEDPHARQQETQYF
TRBJ2-1 | few | TRBV29-1 | TRBD2 | TGCAGCGTGCCCGGGACTAGCTCCTACAATGAGCAGTTCTTC | CSVPGTSSYNEQFF
TRBJ2-1 | - | TRBV4-3 | TRBD2 | TGCGCCAGCAGCCAAGATCCGGGAGGGACCTACAATGAGCAGTTCTTC | CASSQDPGGTYNEQFF
TRBJ2-7 | few | TRBV29-1 | TRBD2 | TGCAGCGTTGTCGGGACTAGCGGGAGGGTTGACGAGCAGTACTTC | CSVVGTSGRVDEQYF
TRBJ2-3 | - | TRBV7-9 | TRBD1 | TGTGCCAGCCGTCCTCCTACGGGACAGGGGGCGAGCACAGATACGCAGTATTTT | CASRPPTGQGASTDTQYF
TRBJ2-5 | - | TRBV5-1 | - | TGCGCCAGCAGCTTGTATGGGCGGGACGTGTCAGAAGAGACCCAGTACTTC | CASSLYGRDVSEETQYF
TRBJ1-1 | - | TRBV2 | TRBD1 | TGTGCCAGGAACTTGGGGACAGCTAACACTGAAGCTTTCTTT | CARNLGTANTEAFF
TRBJ2-3 | - | TRBV28 | - | TGTGCCAGCAGTTTAGAGGGAATCACAGATACGCAGTATTTT | CASSLEGITDTQYF
TRBJ2-7 | - | TRBV29-1 | - | TGCAGCGTTGAAGTAAGCGCCATTACTGGCGAGCAGTACTTC | CSVEVSAITGEQYF
TRBJ1-2 | few | TRBV28 | - | TGTGCCAGCAGCCCCCAGGGATCCTATGGCTACACCTTC | CASSPQGSYGYTF
TRBJ1-1 | - | TRBV29-1 | - | TGCAGCGTTGGGAACGAGAGGCTGACGAACACTGAAGCTTTCTTT | CSVGNERLTNTEAFF
TRBJ1-2 | few | TRBV23-1 | TRBD1 | TGCGCCAGCAGTCAAGGGACAGGGGACCACTATGGCTACACCTTC | CASSQGTGDHYGYTF
TRBJ2-1 | - | TRBV30 | TRBD2 | TGTGCATCACAGCGGGGGAGTTTAAATGAGCAGTTCTTC | CASQRGSLNEQFF
TRBJ2-5 | - | TRBV4-1 | - | TGCGCCAGCAGCCATCCGGACGTAGAGACCCAGTACTTC | CASSHPDVETQYF
TRBJ2-5 | few | TRBV29-1 | - | TGCAGCGCCTATACTCAGGGTCCAGAGACCCAGTACTTC | CSAYTQGPETQYF
TRBJ2-1 | few | TRBV29-1 | - | TGCAGCGTTGAAGGATCTTTTAATGAGCAGTTCTTC | CSVEGSFNEQFF
TRBJ2-3 | few | TRBV29-1 | - | TGCAGCGTTGTTTTTCGGGAATCTTCTTCAGATACGCAGTATTTT | CSVVFRESSSDTQYF
TRBJ1-5 | - | TRBV30 | - | TGTGCCTGGAGTCAACAGGATAGCAATCAGCCCCAGCATTTT | CAWSQQDSNQPQHF
TRBJ2-7 | few | TRBV29-1 | TRBD1 | TGCAGCGTTGAAAGAACGGGACAGGGGGGCGAGCAGTACTTC | CSVERTGQGGEQYF
TRBJ2-5 | few | TRBV6-1 | TRBD2 | TGTGCCAGCAGTGACGGAGCGGGAGGCCAAGAGACCCAGTACTTC | CASSDGAGGQETQYF
TRBJ2-7 | - | TRBV29-1 | TRBD2 | TGCAGCGTTGGCTCCCGCGGGACTAGCGGGAGGAGCGACCACGAGCAGTACTTC | CSVGSRGTSGRSDHEQYF
TRBJ2-7 | - | TRBV27 | - | TGTGCCAGCAGTAGTCGCCGGAGAGAGCAGTACTTC | CASSSRRREQYF
TRBJ1-2 | few | TRBV7-9 | - | TGTGCCAGCAGCCCTGCACAGCGAGATGGCTACACCTTC | CASSPAQRDGYTF
TRBJ2-1 | few | TRBV29-1 | - | TGCAGCGTTGAGGCAGCGTACAATGAGCAGTTCTTC | CSVEAAYNEQFF
TRBJ2-1 | - | TRBV6-5 | TRBD1 | TGTGCCAGCAGTACGACAGGGGTTGAGCAGTTCTTC | CASSTTGVEQFF
TRBJ2-3 | - | TRBV9 | - | TGTGCCAGCAGCGTAGGTGGCTTCCACCACGATACGCAGTATTTT | CASSVGGFHHDTQYF
TRBJ2-6 | - | TRBV30 | - | TGTGCCTGGAGTGTAGGGTCTGGGGCCAACGTCCTGACTTTC | CAWSVGSGANVLTF
TRBJ1-2 | few | TRBV27 | TRBD1 | TGTGCCAGCGCGCCGGGACAGACTAACTATGGCTACACCTTC | CASAPGQTNYGYTF
TRBJ1-1 | few | TRBV11-2 | - | TGTGCCAGCAGCCAGGGAACTGAAGCTTTCTTT | CASSQGTEAFF
TRBJ2-1 | few | TRBV2 | TRBD2 | TGTGCCAGCAGGGCTAGCGGGGGGGCGTACAATGAGCAGTTCTTC | CASRASGGAYNEQFF
TRBJ1-4 | few | TRBV29-1 | - | TGCAGCGTTGAAAGTCCCCCGGGACCTCCTGGGTTGTTTTTT | CSVESPPGPPGLFF
TRBJ2-2 | few | TRBV2 | - | TGTGCCAGCAGTGTGCAAACTCCTTCGGCCGGGGAGCTGTTTTTT | CASSVQTPSAGELFF